This T cell receptor beta chain originates from a study of naive and memory T cell subsets. Of note for this clonotype: Its matching antigen is unknown.

The SP2 primer and nested alpha and beta constant region primers amplified ligated cDNA in four rounds. For blood and skin samples, reverse transcription used TCR alpha and beta constant primers. TCRdb analysed the UMI-ligation and nested PCR reads with MiXCR anew, one entry per CDR3 protein. The table has 25,000 to 35,000 distinct CDR3 sequences, about 6.9% seen once. The CDR3 runs 13 residues. CDR1 is LNHDA, CDR2 SQIVND, per germline (reference sequence). The V and J ends lost 3 bases and 4 bases respectively, with 7 bases between them. The study's findings and limits: This RNA-based method may be sensitive to activation-related transcript changes. Tuberculin site TCR excess was interpreted as type IV hypersensitivity infiltration.

The treatment was: skin biopsy from PPD injection site in Mantoux-positive individual. An oligonucleotide containing a UMI was ligated to the 3' end of TCR cDNA. Skin biopsies came from PPD injection sites in Mantoux-positive individuals. This material consisted of skin, taken from a tuberculin skin test site. This sequence was found in an adult in good health. The chain uses TRBV19 and TRBJ1-5, with no clear D. The CDR3 loop is CASSMRENQPQHF. Written as DNA, the CDR3 is TGTGCCAGTAGTATGAGGGAGAATCAGCCCCAGCATTTT.